The 14 T cell receptor beta chains given below trace back to one sample, sequenced in a study of T cells expressing NK-cell markers. For each CDR3 protein, TCRdb gives one entry from its re-call of the 5' RACE reads, without DNA. The sample totals some 500,000 distinct CDR3 sequences; its top ten clones hold 1.4%. Sequenced sample: blood T cells: a sorted CD56 or NKG2C T cell subset, CD4+ or CD8+ T cells, or bulk PBMC T cells (not recorded which). These receptors were taken from a woman between 45 and 60 years old in good health.

The chain carries TRBV5-1 and TRBJ2-1; the TCRdb call, TRBD2, lacks DNA for checking. CDR3 length: 17 amino acids. Per germline, CDR1 SGHRS and CDR2 YFSETQ. The CDR3 loop is CASSLGTSGPGGHEQFF.

The rearrangement uses TRBV15 and TRBJ2-1; TCRdb's D call of TRBD1 is untestable without DNA. The CDR3 is 16 residues long. Germline V gives CDR1 LNHNV, CDR2 YYDKDF (reference sequence). CDR3 protein: CATSRSPWRGGNEQFF.

V usage is TRBV27 and J usage is TRBJ2-1; the D call from TCRdb, TRBD2, cannot be confirmed without DNA. The CDR3 is 15 amino acids. Looked up from germline, CDR1 is MNHEY and CDR2 is SMNVEV (reference sequence). This CDR3 reads CASALALSSYNEQFF.

V usage is TRBV19 and J usage is TRBJ1-5; TCRdb's D gene call, TRBD1, goes unchecked for lack of DNA. The CDR3 is made up of 13 amino acids. Germline-derived CDR1 and CDR2 are LNHDA and SQIVND (reference sequence). The CDR3 here is CASSSQGLWPQHF.

The chain links TRBV12-3 or TRBV12-4 to TRBJ1-2. This CDR3 is built from 13 residues. The CDR3 protein is CASSFQREYGYTF.

The chain recombines TRBV5-1 with TRBJ2-5; TCRdb reports TRBD1, a call that lacks DNA to check it against. CDR1 and CDR2 from the germline V gene are SGHRS and YFSETQ. The CDR3 loop spans 15 amino acids. CDR3 in amino acids: CASSKGTEVLETQYF.

The gene calls are TRBV20-1 and TRBJ2-7; no DNA is available, so the TRBD2 call from TCRdb remains unchecked. Germline loops: CDR1 DFQATT, CDR2 SNEGSKA (reference sequence). The CDR3 is made up of 15 amino acids. CDR3 in amino acids: CSASRLAGGPYEQYF.

The chain is built from TRBV19 and TRBJ2-2; the D call from TCRdb, TRBD1, cannot be confirmed without DNA. Germline CDR1 LNHDA, CDR2 SQIVND (reference sequence). The CDR3 sequence is 16 residues long. The CDR3 sequence: CASSGGQGRFTGELFF.

The chain links TRBV20-1 to TRBJ1-1; the TRBD1 assignment by TCRdb is unverifiable without DNA. Germline V gives CDR1 DFQATT, CDR2 SNEGSKA (reference sequence). CDR3 length: 15 amino acids. The chain's CDR3 is CSAREGGQGISEAFF.

The chain employs TRBV7-9 and TRBJ2-3; TCRdb reports TRBD2, a call that lacks DNA to check it against. CDR1 and CDR2 (germline): SEHNR, FQNEAQ (reference sequence). The CDR3 length is 15 residues. The CDR3 region is CASSRGNGGTDTQYF.

The genes are TRBV5-1 and TRBJ2-1; no DNA is available, so the TRBD1 call from TCRdb remains unchecked. Germline CDR1 SGHRS, CDR2 YFSETQ. The CDR3 sequence is 17 residues long. Here the CDR3 reads CASSLMSTGSSYNEQFF.

The chain employs TRBV3-1 and TRBJ2-1; TCRdb proposes TRBD2, but this gene call is untestable without DNA. Looked up from germline, CDR1 is LGHDT and CDR2 is YNNKEL (reference sequence). The CDR3 consists of 16 residues. CDR3 in amino acids: CASSYNLAGGPDEQFF.

V usage is TRBV3-1 and J usage is TRBJ2-3; without DNA, the TCRdb call of TRBD1 cannot be checked. CDR3 length equals 14 residues. CDR1 LGHDT and CDR2 YNNKEL come from the germline V gene (reference sequence). The chain's CDR3 is CASSQTGLADTQYF.

The chain carries TRBV20-1 and TRBJ2-1; TCRdb's D call of TRBD2 is untestable without DNA. The CDR3 extends over 15 amino acids. CDR1 and CDR2 (germline): DFQATT, SNEGSKA (reference sequence). The chain's CDR3 is CSASAGLAGTNEQFF.